The rows below give T cell receptor beta chains drawn from one sample of a study of beta chain features in type 1 diabetes. The protocol was immunoSEQ multiplex PCR, while the TCRdb copy is restricted to in-frame clones and leaves out a portion. Of roughly 330,000 clones listed, roughly 14% are singletons. Sequencing input: naive CD4+ T cells from blood. All receptors derive from a woman between 18 and 29 years old with type 1 diabetes. Both conserved end residues are trimmed from each CDR3. For some rows the clone size is stated as once, few or many, or as a class when expanded; others skip it.

few TRBV29-1 SVTGTGGPGPDTQY
- TRBV19 ASRRLAGEIGELF
few TRBV29-1 SVGDGYT
few TRBV27 ASSGTGTGRYEQY
- TRBV18 ASSPASAAYEQY
few TRBV2 ASGLEAKQF
- TRBV28 ASSPGRNGQPQH
few TRBV5-4 ASSFSGRSTGELF
few TRBV4-3 ASSQGQGGDEQF
- TRBV30 AWNPLTSGRPF
- TRBV18 ASSPLTTDTQY
few TRBV5-1 ASSVTGTDQPQH